The entry that follows covers one T cell receptor (beta chain) sequence. Its binding antigen is unknown. The sample was run on a NextSeq 550. The Human TCR Profiling Kit (MiLaboratory) was used to prepare UMI-labeled 5' RACE TRB cDNA libraries. The full amount of extracted RNA was used for cDNA synthesis, and the full amount of resulting cDNA was used for PCR amplification. Libraries were prepared in parallel using an identical number of PCR cycles. Under the source paper's analysis protocol: MIGEC and MiXCR extracted about 54,000 +/- 9,700 unique UMI-labeled TRB cDNA molecules per library, requiring at least two reads per UMI. On average, each library contained approximately 40,000 +/- 10,000 functional in-frame TRB CDR3 nucleotide clonotypes without stop codons. Diversity metrics, including normalized Shannon-Wiener and Chao1, were computed in VDJtools after downsampling to 5000 UMI-labeled TRB molecules per sample. Clonotype-size-weighted physicochemical properties of the central five CDR3 residues (interaction energy, strength, volume and Kidera factor 4) were computed in VDJtools. TCRdb reprocessed the public reads and reports one entry per CDR3 protein sequence, without DNA. The authors' filters were not applied to this entry. The table for this sample lists around 7,000 distinct CDR3 sequences. Under 1.5% of the sample rests with the top ten.

This sample was taken from a study of CXCR3-negative and CXCR3-positive naive CD8 T cells (dated by TCRdb to the late 2010s). Notes on the research overall: In total, 110 million to 150 million TRB reads were obtained, corresponding to roughly 1.5 +/- 0.3 million reads per library. The diversity and physicochemical repertoire analyses included 11 donors pooled from two independent experiments. For the TRBV-TRBJ cluster analysis, the naive subsets came from a handful of donors, while the memory cells came from 3 donors. The research as a whole found: CXCR3 expression partially decreased after cryopreservation, so most assays used freshly isolated PBMCs. Repertoire diversity was comparably high in both naive subsets but much lower in memory CD8+ T cells. TRB CDR3s from CXCR3-positive naive cells showed higher hydrophobicity (lower Kidera factor 4), lower energy, and higher strength and volume indices than CXCR3-negative naive cells. TRBV-TRBJ usage was similar between naive CXCR3-negative and CXCR3-positive cells from the same donor, while memory cells showed distinct patterns. Because surface CD5, which has been linked to self-reactivity in mice, was comparable between naive subsets, TCR interaction strength was also inferred from TRB CDR3 physicochemical properties.

Each CD8+ T cell subset was flow-sorted in triplicate, and 300,000 or so cells per subset were placed directly into RLT lysis buffer. To exclude memory contaminants, naive CD8+ T cells were stringently defined as CD45RO-CCR7+CD27+CD95-. Using standard density gradient centrifugation, peripheral blood mononuclear cells were isolated from buffy coats. Naive CXCR3-negative and CXCR3-positive CD8+ T cells were flow-sorted on a FACSAria III. Total RNA was extracted from sorted cells using an RNeasy Mini Kit. The CDR3 starts with the cysteine, ends with the phenylalanine, and has 12 residues. The DNA is unrecorded. For CDR1 and CDR2, the germline V gene (reference sequence) lists SEHNR and FQNEAQ.

This receptor was obtained from a human donor in good health. Some clones in this sample may be carry-over from other donors' samples. The sequenced sample was naive CXCR3+ CD8+ T cells from blood. The sample's cell subset or site, from its label and the paper: CD45RO-CCR7+CD27+CD95- naive CD8+ T cells expressing CXCR3 (TNR3+). Recombination connected TRBV7-9 to TRBJ2-1; the TCRdb call, TRBD1, lacks DNA for checking. The encoded CDR3 is CASRGQGHEQFF.